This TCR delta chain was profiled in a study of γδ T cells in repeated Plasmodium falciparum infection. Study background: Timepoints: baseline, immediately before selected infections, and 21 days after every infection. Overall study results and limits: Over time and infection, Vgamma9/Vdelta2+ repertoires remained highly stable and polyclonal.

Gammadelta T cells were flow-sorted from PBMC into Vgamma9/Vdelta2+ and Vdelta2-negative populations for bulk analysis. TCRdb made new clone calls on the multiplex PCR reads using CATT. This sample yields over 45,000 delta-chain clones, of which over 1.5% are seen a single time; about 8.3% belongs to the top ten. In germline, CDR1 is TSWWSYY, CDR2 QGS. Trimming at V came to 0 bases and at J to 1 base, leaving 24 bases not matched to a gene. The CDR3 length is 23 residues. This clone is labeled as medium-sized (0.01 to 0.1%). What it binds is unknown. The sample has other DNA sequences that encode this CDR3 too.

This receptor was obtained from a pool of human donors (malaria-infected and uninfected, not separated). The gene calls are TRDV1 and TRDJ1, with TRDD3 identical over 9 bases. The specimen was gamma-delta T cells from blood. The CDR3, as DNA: TGTGCTCTTGGGGAACTTGACCTACCCTGGGGGATCGTACCTCCTTTGTCCACCGATAAACTCATCTTT. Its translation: CALGELDLPWGIVPPLSTDKLIF.